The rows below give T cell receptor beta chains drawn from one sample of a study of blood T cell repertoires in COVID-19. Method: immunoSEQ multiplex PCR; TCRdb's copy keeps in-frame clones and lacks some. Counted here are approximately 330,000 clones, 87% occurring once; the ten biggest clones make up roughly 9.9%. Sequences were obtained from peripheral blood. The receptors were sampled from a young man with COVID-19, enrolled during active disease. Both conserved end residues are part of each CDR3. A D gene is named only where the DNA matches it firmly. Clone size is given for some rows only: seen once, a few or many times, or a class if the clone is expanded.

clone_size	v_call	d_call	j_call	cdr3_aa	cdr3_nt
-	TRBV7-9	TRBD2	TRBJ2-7	CASSLGLAGREEQYF	TGTGCCAGCAGTTTGGGACTAGCGGGACGGGAAGAGCAGTACTTC
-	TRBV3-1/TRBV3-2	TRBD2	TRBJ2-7	CASSRLAGEVGIYEQYF	TGTGCCAGCAGCCGCCTGGCGGGAGAAGTGGGGATCTACGAGCAGTACTTC
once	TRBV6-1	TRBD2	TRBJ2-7	CASSELLAGFSSSYEQYF	TGTGCCAGCAGTGAATTACTAGCGGGGTTTTCCTCCTCCTACGAGCAGTACTTC
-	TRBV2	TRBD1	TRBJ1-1	CASSLGQVNTEAFF	TGTGCCAGCAGCCTGGGACAGGTGAACACTGAAGCTTTCTTT
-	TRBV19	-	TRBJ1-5	CASSGAGSFQPQHF	TGTGCCAGTAGTGGGGCAGGAAGCTTCCAGCCCCAGCATTTT
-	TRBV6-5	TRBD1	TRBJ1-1	CASSYSKGAGTEAFF	TGTGCCAGCAGTTACTCTAAGGGGGCGGGCACTGAAGCTTTCTTT
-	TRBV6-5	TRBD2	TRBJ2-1	CASSYTGTSGGAEQFF	TGTGCCAGCAGTTACACAGGGACTAGCGGGGGAGCTGAGCAGTTCTTC
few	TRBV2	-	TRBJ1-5	CASSENQGSQPQHF	TGTGCCAGCAGTGAAAACCAGGGTAGTCAGCCCCAGCATTTT
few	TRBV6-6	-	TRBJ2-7	CASSSPDTYEQYF	TGTGCCAGCAGTTCTCCCGACACCTACGAGCAGTACTTC
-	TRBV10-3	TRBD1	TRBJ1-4	CAIKGQGTNEKLFF	TGTGCCATCAAGGGACAGGGGACTAATGAAAAACTGTTTTTT
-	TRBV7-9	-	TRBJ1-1	CASSTPTNTEAFF	TGTGCCAGCAGCACCCCTACGAACACTGAAGCTTTCTTT
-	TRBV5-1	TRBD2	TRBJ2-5	CASSLASLAGAGETQYF	TGCGCCAGCAGCTTGGCCTCGCTAGCGGGCGCAGGAGAGACCCAGTACTTC
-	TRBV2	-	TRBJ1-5	CASRLTGIINQPQHF	TGTGCCAGCAGATTAACAGGGATCATCAATCAGCCCCAGCATTTT
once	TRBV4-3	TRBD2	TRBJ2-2	CASSPGGGAGTGELFF	TGCGCCAGCAGCCCGGGCGGGGGGGCGGGCACCGGGGAGCTGTTTTTT
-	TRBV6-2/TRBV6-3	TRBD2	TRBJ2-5	CASSFVGGALETQYF	TGTGCCAGCAGTTTTGTCGGGGGGGCCTTAGAGACCCAGTACTTC
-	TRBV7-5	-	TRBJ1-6	CARSSSTGLWSPLHF	TGTGCCAGAAGCTCGTCAACAGGGTTGTGGTCACCCCTCCACTTT
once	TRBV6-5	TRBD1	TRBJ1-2	CASSRRQGYGGYTF	TGTGCCAGCAGTCGACGACAGGGATATGGGGGCTACACCTTC
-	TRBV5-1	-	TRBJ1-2	CASSLTENYGYTF	TGCGCCAGCAGCCTTACAGAGAATTATGGCTACACCTTC
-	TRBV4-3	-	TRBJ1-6	CASSQDVRGNSPLHF	TGCGCCAGCAGCCAAGATGTCAGGGGTAATTCACCCCTCCACTTT
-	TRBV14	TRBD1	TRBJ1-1	CASSQPTGGMTEAFF	TGTGCCAGCAGCCAGCCGACAGGGGGCATGACTGAAGCTTTCTTT
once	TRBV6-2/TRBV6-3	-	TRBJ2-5	CASSRLGETQYF	TGTGCCAGCAGTCGCCTCGGGGAGACCCAGTACTTC
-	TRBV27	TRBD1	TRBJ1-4	CASSPISRDRGANEKLFF	TGTGCCAGCAGTCCGATTTCCCGGGACAGGGGCGCGAATGAAAAACTGTTTTTT
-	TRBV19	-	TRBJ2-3	CASSIGPGTPDTQYF	TGTGCCAGTAGTATTGGTCCTGGGACTCCAGATACGCAGTATTTT
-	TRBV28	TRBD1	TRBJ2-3	CASSPPGTGGTDTQYF	TGTGCCAGCAGTCCGCCCGGGACAGGGGGCACAGATACGCAGTATTTT
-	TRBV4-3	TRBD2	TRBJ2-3	CASSQDVIIAGGSGYTQYF	TGCGCCAGCAGCCAGGACGTGATTATAGCGGGAGGGTCAGGATATACGCAGTATTTT
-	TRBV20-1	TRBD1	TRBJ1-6	CSASRQGFSHNSPLHF	TGCAGTGCTAGTAGACAGGGCTTTTCGCATAATTCACCCCTCCACTTT
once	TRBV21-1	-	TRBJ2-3	CASSKGGTSYTDTQYF	TGTGCCAGCAGCAAAGGGGGGACTAGCTACACAGATACGCAGTATTTT
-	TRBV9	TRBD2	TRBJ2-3	CASSLGTTPTDTQYF	TGTGCCAGCAGCCTCGGGACTACTCCCACAGATACGCAGTATTTT
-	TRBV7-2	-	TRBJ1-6	CASSSLAVNSPLHF	TGTGCCAGCAGCTCCTTGGCAGTAAATTCACCCCTCCACTTT
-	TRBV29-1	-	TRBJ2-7	CSVGKRGNEQYF	TGCAGCGTTGGTAAACGAGGGAACGAGCAGTACTTC
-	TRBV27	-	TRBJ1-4	CASSLMRQNEKLFF	TGTGCCAGCAGTCTCATGAGACAGAATGAAAAACTGTTTTTT
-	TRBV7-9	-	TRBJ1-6	CASSLGGRDNSPLHF	TGTGCCAGCAGCTTAGGGGGCCGGGATAATTCACCCCTCCACTTT
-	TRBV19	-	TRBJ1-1	CASSAEGPWGTEAFF	TGTGCCAGTAGTGCAGAGGGCCCCTGGGGCACTGAAGCTTTCTTT
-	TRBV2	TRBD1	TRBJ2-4	CASRDRAGIQFTLF	TGTGCCAGCAGAGACAGGGCCGGGATCCAATTTACTCTCTTC
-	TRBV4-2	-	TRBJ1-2	CASSVEGGYTF	TGTGCCAGCAGCGTAGAGGGTGGCTACACCTTC
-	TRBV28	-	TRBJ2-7	CASRDTGPAYEQYF	TGTGCCAGCAGGGACACGGGTCCAGCGTACGAGCAGTACTTC
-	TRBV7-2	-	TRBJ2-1	CASRRTGGSYNEQFF	TGTGCCAGCAGGCGGACCGGGGGCTCCTACAATGAGCAGTTCTTC
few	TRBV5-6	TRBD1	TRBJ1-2	CASSLEGTGNSNYGYTF	TGTGCCAGCAGCTTGGAAGGGACAGGGAATTCTAACTATGGCTACACCTTC
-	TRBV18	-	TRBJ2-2	CASSNRDTKLFF	TGTGCCAGCTCAAACCGGGACACGAAGCTGTTTTTT
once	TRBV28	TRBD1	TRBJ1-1	CASSLGWPGTGGEDEAFF	TGTGCCAGCAGTTTAGGGTGGCCCGGGACAGGGGGCGAGGATGAAGCTTTCTTT
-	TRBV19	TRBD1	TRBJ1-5	CASRTGQGGQPQHF	TGTGCCAGTAGAACTGGACAGGGGGGACAGCCCCAGCATTTT
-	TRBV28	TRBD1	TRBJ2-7	CASSPAAGGRYEQYF	TGTGCCAGCAGTCCGGCCGCAGGGGGCAGGTACGAGCAGTACTTC
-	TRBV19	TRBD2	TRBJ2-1	CASRLAGGFYNEQFF	TGTGCCAGCAGACTAGCGGGAGGGTTCTACAATGAGCAGTTCTTC
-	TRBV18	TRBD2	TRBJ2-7	CASSPRRILAGDEQYF	TGTGCCAGCTCACCCCGCCGGATACTAGCGGGAGATGAGCAGTACTTC
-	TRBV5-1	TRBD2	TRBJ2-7	CASSLAASGGLAYEQYF	TGCGCCAGCAGCTTGGCCGCTAGCGGGGGGCTCGCCTACGAGCAGTACTTC
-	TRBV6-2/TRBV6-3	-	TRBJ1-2	CASSLQGTNYGYTF	TGTGCCAGCAGTTTACAGGGCACAAACTATGGCTACACCTTC
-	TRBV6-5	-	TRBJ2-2	CASSLSSANTGELFF	TGTGCCAGCAGCCTATCTAGCGCGAACACCGGGGAGCTGTTTTTT
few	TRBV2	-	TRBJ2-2	CASSDSGPELFF	TGTGCCAGCAGTGATTCAGGGCCGGAGCTGTTTTTT
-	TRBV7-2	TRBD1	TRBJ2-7	CASSFWTGGDEQYF	TGTGCCAGCAGCTTTTGGACAGGGGGGGACGAGCAGTACTTC
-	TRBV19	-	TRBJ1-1	CASGGVAREAFF	TGTGCCAGTGGGGGGGTAGCCCGCGAAGCTTTCTTT
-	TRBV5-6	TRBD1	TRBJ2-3	CASSLDRGQDTQYF	TGTGCCAGCAGCTTGGACAGGGGGCAAGATACGCAGTATTTT
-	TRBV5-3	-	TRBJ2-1	CARSLLEGGYNEQFF	TGTGCCAGAAGCTTGCTCGAGGGAGGATACAATGAGCAGTTCTTC
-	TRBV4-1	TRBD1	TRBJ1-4	CASSTRGVNEKLFF	TGCGCCAGCAGCACCAGGGGGGTTAATGAAAAACTGTTTTTT
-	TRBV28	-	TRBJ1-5	CASSLNAGAQHF	TGTGCCAGCAGTTTAAACGCGGGTGCCCAGCATTTT
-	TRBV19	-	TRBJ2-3	CASTAQGPADTQYF	TGTGCCAGTACCGCCCAGGGTCCCGCAGATACGCAGTATTTT
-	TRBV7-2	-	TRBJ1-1	CASSLPGEGETEAFF	TGTGCCAGCAGCTTACCAGGGGAGGGAGAAACTGAAGCTTTCTTT
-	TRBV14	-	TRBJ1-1	CASSLTRMNTEAFF	TGTGCCAGCAGCCTTACAAGAATGAACACTGAAGCTTTCTTT